This entry lists 28 T cell receptor beta chains sequenced from one sample in a study of post-analysis software for immune sequencing data. General study results and limits: Patients showed TRBV5-6, TRBV5-1 and TRBV20-1 among 4 or 5 TRBV segments more frequent than in controls.

These receptors have no identified antigens. Unique molecular identifiers were present in the TCR beta cDNA libraries. MiXCR, run by TCRdb on the PCR reads, gives a single entry per CDR3 protein. The data contain 550,000 to 700,000 distinct CDR3 sequences, about 40% of them singletons. Source material: blood. The source of these receptors is a girl aged 5 to 17 with multiple sclerosis.

The chain's CDR3 is CSASSGGARADTQYF. The CDR3 bases are TGCAGTGCTAGCTCAGGAGGGGCGCGCGCAGATACGCAGTATTTT. The V and J genes are TRBV20-1 and TRBJ2-3; D perhaps matches TRBD2 (6 bases). The CDR3 sequence is 15 residues long. Germline loops: CDR1 DFQATT, CDR2 SNEGSKA (reference sequence). The V gene lost 3 bases and the J gene lost 4 bases, with 17 bases spanning the gap.

A few counts support this clonotype. J is TRBJ2-7 and V is TRBV7-8, with D uncertain. CDR1 is SGHVS, CDR2 FQNEAQ, per germline. The CDR3 runs 15 residues. Trimming left V 1 base short and J 0 bases short, with 10 bases between. The CDR3 protein is CASSLEKASSYEQYF. Written as DNA, the CDR3 is TGTGCCAGCAGCTTAGAGAAGGCTTCCTCCTACGAGCAGTACTTC.

A few counts support this clonotype. This sequence joins TRBV7-3 and TRBJ2-1, with 7 bases that match TRBD1. The CDR3 extends over 14 amino acids. Germline lookup yields CDR1 SGHTA and CDR2 FQGTGA. J was trimmed by 6 bases and V by 5 bases; bases with no gene match: 7. CDR3 in DNA: TGTGCCAGCAGCCTCAGGGGGAGAAGCAATGAGCAGTTCTTC. As protein: CASSLRGRSNEQFF.

This chain uses TRBV24-1 with TRBJ2-1, with 9 bases that match TRBD1. Per germline, CDR1 KGHDR and CDR2 SFDVKD. With 2 bases clipped from V and 3 bases from J, the junction kept 4 bases outside the gene matches. This CDR3 is 16 amino acids long. This CDR3 is CATSDWTGEGYNEQFF. Written as DNA, the CDR3 is TGTGCCACCAGTGATTGGACAGGGGAAGGCTACAATGAGCAGTTCTTC.

The chain joins TRBV5-1 to TRBJ2-7; TRBD1 matches 9 bases. Germline loops: CDR1 SGHRS, CDR2 YFSETQ. J gave up 8 bases and V 3 bases, and 6 bases lay outside the gene matches. The CDR3 has 13 amino acids. CDR3 in amino acids: CASSSGDRVKQYF. Written as DNA, the CDR3 is TGCGCCAGCAGCTCGGGGGACAGGGTGAAGCAGTACTTC. Variable domain in full (rest from reference TRBV5-1 and TRBJ2-7): KAGVTQTPRYLIKTRGQQVTLSCSPISGHRSVSWYQQTPGQGLQFLFEYFSETQRNKGNFPGRFSGRQFSNSRSEMNVSTLELGDSALYLCASSSGDRVKQYFGPGTRLTVT.

Written as DNA, the CDR3 is TGCAGCGGGTCCCCGGGACAGGTTGTCCACGAGCAGTACTTC. It yields the protein CSGSPGQVVHEQYF. The V call is TRBV29-1, the J call TRBJ2-4; 8 bases agree with TRBD1. The end of the DNA fits TRBJ2-7 better, so the J call may be wrong. The CDR3 covers 14 residues. The germline CDR1 and CDR2 sequences are SQVTM and ANQGSEA.

The chain is built from TRBV29-1 and TRBJ1-4; weak D call: TRBD1 (6 bases). CDR3 size: 15 residues. V was clipped by 6 bases and J by 0 bases, with 14 bases between them. Germline CDR1 and CDR2: SQVTM and ANQGSEA. This chain's CDR3 is CSVDAGTPTNEKLFF. CDR3 DNA: TGCAGCGTCGATGCCGGGACACCAACTAATGAAAAACTGTTTTTT.

The gene calls are TRBV7-2 and TRBJ2-1, with TRBD2 as a possible D gene (6 bases). Trimming cost V 1 base and J 3 bases, with 13 bases left between them. The length of the CDR3 is 16 residues. Germline V gene lookup returns CDR1 SGHTA and CDR2 FQGNSA. This CDR3 reads CASSLEGLTIYNEQFF. The CDR3, as DNA: TGTGCCAGCAGCTTAGAGGGACTCACCATCTACAATGAGCAGTTCTTC.

The V and J genes are TRBV2 and TRBJ2-4, with 11 bases matching TRBD1. The end of the DNA aligns better with TRBJ2-7, so the J call may be wrong. The CDR3 extends over 13 amino acids. Germline V gene lookup returns CDR1 SNHLY and CDR2 FYNNEI. The CDR3, as DNA: TGTGCCAACCAGGACAGGGGGCTCTTCGAGCAGTACTTC. Translated: CANQDRGLFEQYF.

V gene TRBV12-3 or TRBV12-4 combines with J gene TRBJ2-3; TRBD1 aligns across 7 bases. The CDR3 is 15 amino acids. Unmatched junction bases numbered 12, after V lost 6 bases and J lost 6 bases. The CDR3 coding sequence is TGTGCCAGCAGCCCGGGACAGTCAACAGGTGATACGCAGTATTTT. Amino acids: CASSPGQSTGDTQYF.

The V call is TRBV12-3 or TRBV12-4, the J call TRBJ2-6; D is unresolved. V lost 6 bases and J lost 0, with 12 bases in between. This CDR3 has 16 amino acids. The CDR3 region is CASSTDRTSGANVLTF. The DNA of the CDR3 is TGTGCCAGCAGCACGGACCGTACCTCTGGGGCCAACGTCCTGACTTTC.

The genes are TRBV6-5 and TRBJ1-1, with D perhaps TRBD1 (5 bases). V dropped 7 bases and J dropped 3 bases, with 21 bases sitting between them. This CDR3 is 16 amino acids long. Germline-derived CDR1 and CDR2 are MNHEY and SVGAGI. The CDR3: CASTTGTPAWHTEAFF. The DNA of the CDR3 is TGTGCCAGCACAACCGGGACCCCCGCGTGGCACACTGAAGCTTTCTTT.

The J gene is TRBJ2-1, the V gene TRBV5-1; 7 nucleotides align to TRBD2. The germline V gene encodes CDR1 SGHRS and CDR2 YFSETQ. The CDR3 extends over 14 amino acids. J was trimmed by 9 bases and V by 6 bases; bases with no gene match: 12. The CDR3 here is CASIISSGRGEQFF. CDR3 DNA sequence: TGCGCCAGCATCATTAGTTCAGGGAGGGGTGAGCAGTTCTTC.

This clonotype was observed a handful of times. The chain uses TRBV7-3 and TRBJ1-2; D unclear. The CDR3 totals 14 residues. The germline V gene encodes CDR1 SGHTA and CDR2 FQGTGA. Trimming took 3 bases from V and 6 from J, leaving 14 bases between them. The CDR3 bases are TGTGCCAGCAGCTTGAATCGAGGACGCAATGGCTACACCTTC. Encoded protein: CASSLNRGRNGYTF. Full variable domain (outside the CDR3, taken from reference TRBV7-3 and TRBJ1-2): GAGVSQTPSNKVTEKGKYVELRCDPISGHTALYWYRQSLGQGPEFLIYFQGTGAADDSGLPNDRFFAVRPEGSVSTLKIQRTERGDSAVYLCASSLNRGRNGYTFGSGTRLTVV.

The rearrangement uses TRBV5-6 and TRBJ2-5; 8 bases are a match to TRBD2. Looked up from germline, CDR1 is SGHDT and CDR2 is YYEEEE. V lost 2 bases to trimming and J lost 5 bases; unmatched junction nucleotides: 8. There are 15 residues in the CDR3. CDR3 DNA: TGTGCCAGCAGCTTCGGCGGGGGCGGGAGGGAGACCCAGTACTTC. Translation gives CASSFGGGGRETQYF. Based on the CDR3 plus reference TRBV5-6 and TRBJ2-5, the full variable domain is DAGVTQSPTHLIKTRGQQVTLRCSPKSGHDTVSWYQQALGQGPQFIFQYYEEEERQRGNFPDRFSGHQFPNYSSELNVNALLLGDSALYLCASSFGGGGRETQYFGPGTRLLVL.

This clonotype was picked up a small number of times. The V call is TRBV6-6, the J call TRBJ2-7; a weak D match, TRBD2 (5 bases). V lost 0 bases to trimming and J lost 0 bases, with 9 bases between them. The germline V gene has CDR1 MNHNY and CDR2 SVGAGI (reference sequence). There are 15 residues in the CDR3. Here the CDR3 reads CASSYSTDSSYEQYF. Here the CDR3 DNA reads TGTGCCAGCAGTTACTCGACGGACTCCTCCTACGAGCAGTACTTC.

The chain employs TRBV11-2 and TRBJ2-1; 7 bases are shared with TRBD2. The J segment lost 0 bases and the V segment lost 4 bases, leaving 9 bases of the junction unmatched. The CDR3 contains 17 residues. CDR1 and CDR2 (germline): SGHAT, FQNNGV. The CDR3 DNA reads TGTGCCAGCAGCTGGGAATCTAGCGGCGGCTCCTACAATGAGCAGTTCTTC. It specifies CASSWESSGGSYNEQFF.

In its sample, this clonotype was seen a few times. The chain joins TRBV6-6 to TRBJ1-2; 7 bases map to TRBD1. The CDR3 runs to 15 residues. Germline CDR1 reads MNHNY; CDR2 reads SVGAGI (reference sequence). Losses at the gene ends were 6 bases for V and 1 base for J; bases not matched to a gene: 8. The CDR3 loop reads CASRLTGRGNYGYTF. CDR3 nucleotide sequence: TGTGCCAGCAGGCTGACAGGGAGGGGTAACTATGGCTACACCTTC.

This clonotype came up a few times. The rearrangement joins TRBV10-3 to TRBJ1-1; possibly TRBD1 for D (5 bases). The germline CDR1 and CDR2 sequences are ENHRY and SYGVKD. Trimming stripped 10 bases from V and 3 bases from J, with 15 bases between. The CDR3 is made up of 13 amino acids. The CDR3 bases are TGTGCCAACACGGCAGGGTGGGACACTGAAGCTTTCTTT. Translating gives CANTAGWDTEAFF.

Points on this clonotype: This may come from a read error, since a much larger clone is one base off. V is TRBV20-1 and J is TRBJ2-5; TRBD2 agrees at 12 bases. The CDR3 totals 14 residues. In germline, CDR1 is DFQATT, CDR2 SNEGSKA (reference sequence). The CDR3 nucleotides read TGCAGTGCTAGAGGACTAGCGGGGGAAGAGACCCGGTACTTC. Translating it yields CSARGLAGEETRYF.

This chain joins TRBV5-1 and TRBJ2-5; D remains ambiguous. V dropped 1 base and J dropped 3 bases, with 13 bases sitting between them. This CDR3 is built from 15 residues. Germline V gene data show CDR1 as SGHRS and CDR2 as YFSETQ. CDR3 protein: CASSLNVGTEETQYF. The CDR3 DNA is TGCGCCAGCAGCTTGAACGTCGGAACGGAAGAGACCCAGTACTTC.

This clonotype was recorded a few times. V usage is TRBV4-1 and J usage is TRBJ1-2, with 12 bases fitting TRBD1. The J segment lost 4 bases and the V segment lost 3 bases, leaving 3 bases of the junction unmatched. The V gene's germline CDR1 is MGHRA and CDR2 YSYEKL. The CDR3 extends over 15 amino acids. The CDR3 is CASSQGQGAFYGYTF. CDR3 in DNA: TGCGCCAGCAGCCAGGGACAGGGGGCATTCTATGGCTACACCTTC.

The V and J genes are TRBV7-9 and TRBJ2-1; D might be TRBD1 (6 bases). The CDR3 runs to 12 residues. V lost 2 bases and J lost 15, with 14 bases in between. Germline CDR1 and CDR2: SEHNR and FQNEAQ (reference sequence). In nucleotides, the CDR3 is TGTGCCAGCAGCTTAAGCAGGGGTGGTTTGTTCTTC. Its translation: CASSLSRGGLFF.

The chain employs TRBV20-1 and TRBJ2-3; a weak D match, TRBD2 (5 bases). Germline V gene data show CDR1 as DFQATT and CDR2 as SNEGSKA (reference sequence). V was shortened by 1 base and J by 3 bases, with 11 bases between the two germline ends. This CDR3 region has 14 residues. The CDR3 reads CSARAEEPTDTQYF. The CDR3 DNA sequence: TGCAGTGCTAGAGCGGAGGAACCAACAGATACGCAGTATTTT.

This clonotype was observed once. The chain couples TRBV5-1 to TRBJ2-1; 8 nucleotides line up with TRBD2. Germline V CDR1 and CDR2: SGHRS, YFSETQ. CDR3 size: 17 residues. With 0 bases clipped from V and 4 bases from J, the junction kept 9 bases outside the gene matches. The CDR3 is CASSLEASGSGYNEQFF. CDR3 sequence (DNA): TGCGCCAGCAGCTTGGAAGCGAGCGGGAGCGGTTACAATGAGCAGTTCTTC.

This clonotype was detected only a few times. The chain uses TRBV6-5 and TRBJ2-3; D is uncertain. V lost 5 bases and J 5 bases, leaving 8 bases between the germline ends. The length of the CDR3 is 12 residues. In germline, CDR1 is MNHEY, CDR2 SVGAGI. Written as DNA, the CDR3 is TGTGCCAGCAGTACCACGGGAGATACGCAGTATTTT. It specifies CASSTTGDTQYF.

The chain is built from TRBV5-1 and TRBJ1-1, with D perhaps TRBD1 (5 bases). The CDR3 spans 12 residues. CDR1 and CDR2 (germline): SGHRS, YFSETQ. V was cut by 3 bases and J by 5 bases, with 8 bases left in between. The CDR3 loop is CASSWGETEAFF. The CDR3 DNA reads TGCGCCAGCAGCTGGGGGGAGACTGAAGCTTTCTTT.

The chain carries TRBV10-3 and TRBJ2-5; 7 bases are a match to TRBD2. J was trimmed by 1 base and V by 6 bases; bases with no gene match: 11. Germline lookup yields CDR1 ENHRY and CDR2 SYGVKD. This CDR3 contains 16 residues. The CDR3: CAISLVTAGLQETQYF. The CDR3, as DNA: TGTGCCATCAGCCTTGTCACAGCGGGGCTCCAAGAGACCCAGTACTTC.